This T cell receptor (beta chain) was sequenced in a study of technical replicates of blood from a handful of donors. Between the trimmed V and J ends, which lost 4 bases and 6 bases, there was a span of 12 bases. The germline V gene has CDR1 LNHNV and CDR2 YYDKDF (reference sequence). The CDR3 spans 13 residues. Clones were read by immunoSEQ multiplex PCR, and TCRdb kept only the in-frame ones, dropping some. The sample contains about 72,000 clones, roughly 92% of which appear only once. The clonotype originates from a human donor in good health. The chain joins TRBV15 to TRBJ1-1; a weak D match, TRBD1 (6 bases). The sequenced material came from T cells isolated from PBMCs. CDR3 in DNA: TGTGCCACCAGCATGAGAGGGGGTGCTGAAGCTTTCTTT. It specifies CATSMRGGAEAFF.